Below, 4 T cell receptor beta chains from the same sample are listed, as sequenced in a study of cytomegalovirus exposure and HLA in healthy donors. PCR primers comprised 60 Vbeta and 13 Jbeta primers. The table came from immunoSEQ multiplex PCR; TCRdb's copy has only in-frame clones and leaves some out. This table has 65,000 or so clones, 60% to 80% appearing once. The sequenced material came from PBMCs. The receptors here all came from a girl between 5 and 17 years old in good health and CMV-seropositive.

This chain joins TRBV5-1 and TRBJ1-1; the D is unclear. CDR1 is SGHRS, CDR2 YFSETQ, per germline. The CDR3 consists of 13 residues. CDR3: CVSAATMNTEAFF. In nucleotides, the CDR3 is TGCGTGTCAGCGGCAACCATGAACACTGAAGCTTTCTTT.

This chain links TRBV2 with TRBJ1-4; D unclear. The CDR3 length is 13 residues. Trimming stripped 6 bases from V and 3 bases from J, with 8 bases between. Looked up from germline, CDR1 is SNHLY and CDR2 is FYNNEI. This CDR3 reads CASRPTPNEKLFF. For the CDR3, the DNA is TGTGCCAGCAGGCCTACCCCTAATGAAAAACTGTTTTTT.

The DNA for the CDR3 is TGCGCCAGCAGCTTGCTCGTCTATGGCTACACCTTC. This sequence encodes CASSLLVYGYTF. V and J are TRBV5-1 and TRBJ1-2; D ambiguous. The CDR3 loop spans 12 amino acids. Germline loops: CDR1 SGHRS, CDR2 YFSETQ. The ends were cut back, 1 base at V and 4 bases at J, with 5 bases in the middle.

This clone has only a few counts. The rearrangement uses TRBV7-2 and TRBJ2-3; TRBD2 matches 8 bases. Germline CDR1 SGHTA, CDR2 FQGNSA. The V and J ends lost 7 bases and 0 bases, in that order; junction bases with no gene match: 9. This CDR3 has 16 amino acids. The CDR3 region is CASTALVAGSTDTQYF. For the CDR3, the DNA is TGTGCCAGCACCGCCTTAGTAGCGGGGAGCACAGATACGCAGTATTTT.